This passage covers 15 T cell receptor beta chains from one sample sequenced in a study of cytomegalovirus exposure and HLA in healthy donors. This PCR relied on a set of 60 Vbeta primers and 13 Jbeta primers. Using immunoSEQ multiplex PCR, the repertoire was profiled, and TCRdb retains in-frame clones only, with some absent. The table includes around 170,000 clones, about 84% detected once. What was sequenced was PBMCs. The source is a man aged 45 to 65 in good health and CMV-seronegative.

The chain recombines TRBV30 with TRBJ2-1; 7 nucleotides agree with TRBD1. The CDR3 contains 15 residues. The V gene's germline CDR1 is GTSNPN and CDR2 SVGIG (reference sequence). V lost 0 bases, J lost 8 bases, and 10 bases stayed unmatched. This CDR3 is CAWSVRSTGLYEQFF. In DNA, the CDR3 is TGTGCCTGGAGTGTACGTTCGACAGGGTTATATGAGCAGTTCTTC.

This clone was recorded once. The V gene is TRBV27, the J gene TRBJ1-5; the D is unclear. The CDR3 covers 17 residues. The V end lost 2 bases, the J end lost 0 bases, and 14 bases lay between the germline ends. Per germline, CDR1 MNHEY and CDR2 SMNVEV (reference sequence). The CDR3 nucleotides read TGTGCCAGCAGTTTAGGTCGAGGGTCCTATAGCAATCAGCCCCAGCATTTT. This codes for CASSLGRGSYSNQPQHF.

The chain carries TRBV27 and TRBJ2-1, with 8 bases identical to TRBD2. Looked up from germline, CDR1 is MNHEY and CDR2 is SMNVEV (reference sequence). V was clipped by 6 bases and J by 4 bases; unmatched bases: 11. This CDR3 spans 16 amino acids. The DNA of the CDR3 is TGTGCCAGCAGCCATAGCGGGGAACGATTTTACAATGAGCAGTTCTTC. Protein product: CASSHSGERFYNEQFF.

This clone was detected only a few times. J is TRBJ1-2 and V is TRBV30; D ambiguous. Trimming took 2 bases from V and 4 from J, leaving 8 bases between them. Germline assignment: CDR1 GTSNPN and CDR2 SVGIG (reference sequence). The CDR3 contains 12 residues. The CDR3 DNA reads TGTGCCTGGAGTTACCGGGGCTATGGCTACACCTTC. Protein sequence: CAWSYRGYGYTF.

The gene calls are TRBV7-9 and TRBJ2-1, with 11 bases matching TRBD2. This CDR3 has 16 residues. With 4 bases clipped from V and 0 bases from J, the junction kept 2 bases outside the gene matches. Germline lookup yields CDR1 SEHNR and CDR2 FQNEAQ (reference sequence). CDR3: CASSSTSGSSYNEQFF. The CDR3 DNA is TGTGCCAGCAGCTCTACTAGCGGGAGCTCCTACAATGAGCAGTTCTTC.

This rearrangement joins TRBV7-2 to TRBJ1-1; D remains ambiguous. CDR1 SGHTA and CDR2 FQGNSA come from the germline V gene. This CDR3 is 13 amino acids long. The V gene lost 5 bases and the J gene lost 1 base, with 8 bases spanning the gap. DNA of the CDR3: TGTGCCAGCAGCCTGGAGAGGAACACTGAAGCTTTCTTT. Its protein is CASSLERNTEAFF.

The CDR3 loop reads CASSFRGAPTNEKLFF. CDR3 nucleotide sequence: TGTGCCAGCAGCTTCCGGGGGGCCCCAACTAATGAAAAACTGTTTTTT. The chain recombines TRBV7-8 with TRBJ1-4, with D tentatively TRBD1 (6 bases). This CDR3 is 16 amino acids long. V gave up 3 bases and J gave up 0 bases, with 11 bases separating them. Germline V gene data show CDR1 as SGHVS and CDR2 as FQNEAQ.

This clone was seen more than once but under ten times. The rearrangement uses TRBV5-6 and TRBJ1-5; 10 bases agree with TRBD1. The germline gives CDR1 SGHDT, CDR2 YYEEEE. This CDR3 is 17 amino acids long. V shed 2 bases and J 4 bases; nucleotides not matched to a gene: 9. This chain's CDR3 is CASSFYRDRGRNQPQHF. In DNA form, the CDR3 reads TGTGCCAGCAGCTTTTACCGGGACAGGGGTAGGAATCAGCCCCAGCATTTT.

V and J are TRBV5-8 and TRBJ1-5; D gene ambiguous. Germline loops: CDR1 SGHTS, CDR2 YDEGEE. The CDR3 sequence is 15 residues long. The V end lost 6 bases, the J end lost 0 bases, and 13 bases lay between the germline ends. The DNA for the CDR3 is TGTGCCAGCATTCCCGGGGTCATTAGCAATCAGCCCCAGCATTTT. This codes for CASIPGVISNQPQHF.

This clone has more than one count but fewer than ten. Distinct nucleotide sequences in the sample also encode this CDR3. The rearrangement joins TRBV7-9 to TRBJ2-7; D remains unclear. The germline V gene has CDR1 SEHNR and CDR2 FQNEAQ (reference sequence). The V end lost 4 bases, the J end lost 3 bases, and 4 bases lay between the germline ends. The CDR3 consists of 11 residues. CDR3 coding DNA: TGTGCCAGCAGCTCAAACTACGAGCAGTACTTC. It translates to CASSSNYEQYF.

The chain couples TRBV19 to TRBJ2-5; 14 bases line up with TRBD2. V dropped 10 bases and J dropped 5; count of bases not matched to a gene: 12. This CDR3 is built from 16 residues. The germline gives CDR1 LNHDA, CDR2 SQIVND (reference sequence). The CDR3 nucleotides are TGTGCCACCGCCGAACCAGGACTAGCGGGGGGTGAGACCCAGTACTTC. Residues: CATAEPGLAGGETQYF.

There are a few counts of this clone. The chain combines TRBV7-9 with TRBJ1-6, with 9 bases fitting TRBD1. The germline gives CDR1 SEHNR, CDR2 FQNEAQ (reference sequence). V lost 3 bases, J lost 9 bases, and 6 bases stayed unmatched. The CDR3 is 15 amino acids. CDR3 region: CASSFAPGQGSPLHF. Written as DNA, the CDR3 is TGTGCCAGCAGCTTTGCCCCGGGACAGGGTTCACCCCTCCACTTT.

The V call is TRBV13, the J call TRBJ1-1; D uncertain. Germline V gene data show CDR1 as PRHDT and CDR2 as FYEKMQ (reference sequence). The CDR3 runs to 13 residues. V lost 2 bases to trimming and J lost 8 bases, with 12 bases between them. CDR3 DNA sequence: TGTGCCAGCAGCTTACGGGGTGTGGGCGAAGCTTTCTTT. It is translated as CASSLRGVGEAFF.

This chain uses TRBV4-3 with TRBJ2-4, with D possibly being TRBD2 (7 bases). Trimming removed 3 bases at V and 8 bases at J, with 14 bases between. The germline CDR1 and CDR2 sequences are LGHNA and YSLEER. This CDR3 is 14 amino acids long. In nucleotides, the CDR3 is TGCGCCAGCAGCCAGGGGGGGGCAGGAGACATTCAGTACTTC. Translating gives CASSQGGAGDIQYF.

The J gene is TRBJ2-7, the V gene TRBV23-1; no clear D. TRBV23-1 is labeled an ORF, and its function is uncertain. The CDR3 runs to 14 residues. The V end was cut by 1 base, the J end by 0 bases, with 7 bases between. CDR3 sequence (DNA): TGCGCCAGCAGTCAATTCCAGTACTCCTACGAGCAGTACTTC. Its translation: CASSQFQYSYEQYF.